This T cell receptor (beta chain) was recovered during a study of T cells after somatic rescue of genetic block. Data came from immunoSEQ multiplex PCR; TCRdb stores just in-frame clones and leaves some out. This repertoire shows approximately 71,000 clones, under 95% found once; its top ten account for about 2.9%. Source material: peripheral blood mononuclear cells (PBMCs). The clonotype was recovered from a man aged 40-49 years.

CDR3 protein: CASNKEWNSPLHF. In DNA form, the CDR3 reads TGTGCCAGCAACAAGGAGTGGAATTCACCCCTCCACTTT. This chain links TRBV2 with TRBJ1-6; D not certain. The CDR3 is 13 residues long. Germline V gives CDR1 SNHLY, CDR2 FYNNEI. V was clipped by 7 bases and J by 7 bases, with 11 bases between them.